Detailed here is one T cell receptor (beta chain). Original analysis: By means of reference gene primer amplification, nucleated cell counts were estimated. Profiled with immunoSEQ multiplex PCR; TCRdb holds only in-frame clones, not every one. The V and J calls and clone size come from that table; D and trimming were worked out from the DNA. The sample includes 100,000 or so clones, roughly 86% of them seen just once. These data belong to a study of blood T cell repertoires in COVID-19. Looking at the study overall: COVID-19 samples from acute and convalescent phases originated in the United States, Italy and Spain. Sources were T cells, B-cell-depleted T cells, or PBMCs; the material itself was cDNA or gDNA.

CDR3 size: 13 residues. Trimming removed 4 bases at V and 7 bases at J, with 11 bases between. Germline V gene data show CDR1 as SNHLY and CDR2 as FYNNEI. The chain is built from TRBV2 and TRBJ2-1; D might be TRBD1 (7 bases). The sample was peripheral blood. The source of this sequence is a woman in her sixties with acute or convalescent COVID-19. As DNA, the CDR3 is TGTGCCAGCAGTGTGGCGGGACAGAATGAGCAGTTCTTC. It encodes CASSVAGQNEQFF.